This TCR beta chain was profiled in a study of beta chain features in type 1 diabetes (dated by TCRdb to 2016 to 2019). Some background on the complete study: Mean age, gender distribution, total cell number and subset yield were not different between patients and healthy donors. A total of 107,917,701 sorted cells were examined across all samples, and a strong correlation was observed between cell number per subset and RNA yield. The study compared TCRB repertoires of sorted circulating CD4+ T cell subsets between recently diagnosed type 1 diabetes patients and matched healthy donors. Regulatory and stem cell-like memory subsets were obtained from only 8 patients and about eight healthy donors, while naive and central memory subsets were obtained from all 30 or so donors.

CDR1 and CDR2 are drawn from the germline V gene: MGHRA, YSYEKL. The germline V and J ends show losses of 3 bases and 0 bases respectively, and no gene match explains 7 bases of the junction. The cysteine opens and the phenylalanine closes a CDR3 of 18 amino acids. Only the CDR3 portion is preserved as DNA: 54 bases, with reading frame beginning at the first base. From each donor, a single peripheral blood sample of approximately 110 mL on average was drawn into heparinised tubes. A BD FACSAria II and a panel including CD45RO, CCR7, CD25, CD127, CD95 and CD27 were used to sort naive, central memory, regulatory and stem cell-like memory CD4+ T cells. Every sorted population had a purity above 95%. PBMCs were isolated right away by Lymphoprep density gradient centrifugation and were stained directly, without culture. So that batch effects would be minimized, each experiment stained and sorted samples in pairs, pairing one healthy donor with one patient.

The investigation overall reported the following: Only small numbers of individuals were included in the HLA sub-analyses, which left unresolved whether HLA type had any influence on TCRB rearrangement. At VDJ recombination sites, patients with type 1 diabetes made fewer insertions and deleted more nucleotides, a pattern implying thymic rearrangement abnormalities. Because cDNA rather than genomic DNA was sequenced, highly expressing activated cells could have been over-represented, although no difference in activation and CD3 levels was found between groups. In all four CD4+ subsets, TCRB CDR3 length was moderately but significantly shorter in type 1 diabetes patients. The naive, central memory and regulatory TCRB repertoires appeared to resemble one another more closely among patients than among healthy donors. PCR might favor shorter templates, but patient and control samples were amplified and corrected together, so any skew would affect both groups equally.

This clone was counted a few times. Its antigen has not been determined. No much larger clone exists at a distance of one base, and base qualities are not known. The entire amount of isolated RNA was reverse transcribed using the High Capacity cDNA Reverse Transcription Kit, so the sequenced TCRB transcripts were expressed ones. Deep immunoSEQ sequencing was performed on naive, central memory and regulatory T cell samples, with an average of approximately 4 million total reads per sample. Sorted cells were lysed in RLT buffer and RNA was extracted with DNase-treated RNeasy Micro or Mini kits, depending on cell number. To prevent cross-contamination, every cell subset was processed on its own, while patient and healthy donor samples were processed together. The immunoSEQ multiplex PCR was used to amplify TCRB sequences from cDNA, generating 87-bp fragments that spanned the CDR3 region. Sequencing of the amplicons was done on the Illumina HiSeq platform. In the paper's pipeline: Synthetic template baselines were used to correct PCR bias computationally, reads within Hamming distance 2 were collapsed together, and singletons that could not be merged were discarded. By aligning reads against IMGT, V, D and J genes, CDR3 length, and insertions or deletions at six rearrangement sites were assigned. Within each subset, clonotype counts were normalized to sorted cell number, after which true diversity and Gini coefficients were computed with the tcR R package. Repertoire sharing was quantified using the overlap coefficient calculated on TCRB nucleotide sequences. As a proxy for the pre-selection repertoire, out-of-frame TCRB sequences from naive cells were analyzed. TCRdb mirrors the immuneACCESS table, restricted to in-frame sequences. Some clones are absent from its copies; in checked studies, under half trace to an unresolved V gene, and the reason for the others is unknown. V, J and clone size are taken as reported in that table, and D and trimming were inferred from the DNA itself. The sample includes hundreds of thousands of clones, with over 13% observed a single time. The ten largest clones represent roughly 0.04% of the sample.

The chain is assembled from TRBV4-1 and TRBJ1-5; TRBD1 fits 11 bases in the junction. The sequenced sample consisted of naive CD4+ T cells from blood. The sample's cell subset or site label, in plain terms: true naive CD4+ T cells. The TCR originated in a man aged 18-30 years with type 1 diabetes. The DNA reads TGCGCCAGCAGCCACGGGACAGGGGGAATCTATAGCAATCAGCCCCAGCATTTT. The encoded protein is CASSHGTGGIYSNQPQHF.